The next 7 T cell receptor beta chains were all read from a single sample in a study of persistence of HIV-infected CD4 T cells. The libraries were made with immunoSEQ version 4 in survey mode. Only in-frame clones appear in the TCRdb table, and some are missing; sequencing was by immunoSEQ multiplex PCR. The data hold about 48,000 clones, with 75% to 85% observed a single time. Their antigen targets remain unknown. The stimulus was lysate of CMV-infected fibroblasts, about 11 ug/mL. Memory cells lacking CD40L and CD69 with high CD45RO were sorted. The material sequenced was CD4+ T cells sorted from PBMCs after roughly 20-hour stimulation, taken from a patient who received antiretroviral therapy. These receptors all stem from an adult man with HIV who was CMV-seropositive.

The V gene is TRBV18, the J gene TRBJ1-2, with 8 bases aligning to TRBD1. There are 14 residues in the CDR3. The germline V gene has CDR1 KGHSH and CDR2 LQKENI. The V and J ends lost 3 bases and 6 bases, in that order; junction bases with no gene match: 6. DNA of the CDR3: TGTGCCAGCTCACCGACAGGGGCGGGCCATGGCTACACCTTC. Amino acid sequence: CASSPTGAGHGYTF.

The CDR3 sequence is CASSVVPSGTSGRATGNNEQFF. CDR3 nucleotide sequence: TGTGCCAGCAGCGTAGTGCCCTCCGGGACTAGCGGGAGGGCCACGGGGAACAATGAGCAGTTCTTC. V is TRBV9 and J is TRBJ2-1; 16 nucleotides line up with TRBD2. This CDR3 region has 22 residues. J was trimmed by 5 bases and V by 0 bases; bases with no gene match: 17. Germline CDR1 and CDR2: SGDLS and YYNGEE.

The V and J genes are TRBV7-6 and TRBJ1-1; TRBD1 matches at 7 bases. Germline assignment: CDR1 SGHVS and CDR2 FNYEAQ. V shed 0 bases, J shed 1 base, and the junction held 2 bases outside the gene matches. The CDR3 contains 15 residues. Here the CDR3 DNA reads TGTGCCAGCAGCTTAGCGTCAGGGGGGAACACTGAAGCTTTCTTT. Protein sequence: CASSLASGGNTEAFF.

The sample holds one count of this clone. The J gene is TRBJ1-6, the V gene TRBV4-1; D call uncertain. Looked up from germline, CDR1 is MGHRA and CDR2 is YSYEKL. V shed 1 base and J shed 4 bases, with 11 bases lying between them. The CDR3 extends over 16 amino acids. This CDR3 reads CASSQGAENYNSPLHF. CDR3 coding DNA: TGCGCCAGCAGCCAAGGGGCAGAGAATTATAATTCACCCCTCCACTTT.

In its sample, this clone was seen a few times. V gene TRBV7-2 combines with J gene TRBJ1-5; 7 bases map to TRBD1. The CDR3 extends over 14 amino acids. Per germline, CDR1 SGHTA and CDR2 FQGNSA. The J segment lost 2 bases and the V segment lost 6 bases, leaving 4 bases of the junction unmatched. For the CDR3, the DNA is TGTGCCAGCAGTCCAGACAGGGGCAATCAGCCCCAGCATTTT. Protein: CASSPDRGNQPQHF.

V gene TRBV15 combines with J gene TRBJ2-1, with TRBD1 as a possible D gene (5 bases). V shed 0 bases and J shed 4 bases, with 13 bases lying between them. Germline CDR1 reads LNHNV; CDR2 reads YYDKDF (reference sequence). The CDR3 consists of 16 residues. CDR3 sequence (DNA): TGTGCCACCAGCAGAGATAGTGGGGCAGCTTACAATGAGCAGTTCTTC. Translation gives CATSRDSGAAYNEQFF. The whole variable domain, filled in from reference TRBV15 and TRBJ2-1, reads DAMVIQNPRYQVTQFGKPVTLSCSQTLNHNVMYWYQQKSSQAPKLLFHYYDKDFNNEADTPDNFQSRRPNTSFCFLDIRSPGLGDTAMYLCATSRDSGAAYNEQFFGPGTRLTVL.

The chain carries TRBV7-9 and TRBJ2-5; perhaps TRBD1 as D (5 bases). The V and J ends lost 7 bases and 5 bases respectively, with 14 bases between them. Germline-derived CDR1 and CDR2 are SEHNR and FQNEAQ (reference sequence). The CDR3 is 13 residues long. The CDR3 spells CASKEGRAETQYF. In DNA form, the CDR3 reads TGTGCCAGCAAGGAAGGCAGGGCGGAGACCCAGTACTTC.